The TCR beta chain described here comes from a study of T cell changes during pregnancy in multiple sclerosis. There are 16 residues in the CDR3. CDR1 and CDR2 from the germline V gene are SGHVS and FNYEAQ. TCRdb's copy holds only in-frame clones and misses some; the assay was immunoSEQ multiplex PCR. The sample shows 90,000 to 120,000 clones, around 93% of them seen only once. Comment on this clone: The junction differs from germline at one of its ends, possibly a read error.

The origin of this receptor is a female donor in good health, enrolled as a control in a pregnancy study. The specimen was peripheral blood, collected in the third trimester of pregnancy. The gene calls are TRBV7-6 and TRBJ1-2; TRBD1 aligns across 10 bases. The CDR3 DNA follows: TGTGCCAGCAGCTTAGAGCCAGGGACAGGGGCATATGACTACACCTTC. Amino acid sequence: CASSLEPGTGAYDYTF.